The 30 T cell receptor beta chains in this list originate from one sample, sequenced in a study of cytotoxic CD8 clonotypes in ibrutinib-treated CLL. Some clones are missing from TCRdb's copy, which holds only in-frame ones; the method was immunoSEQ multiplex PCR. The sample yields some 150,000 clones, around 77% seen once. The sequencing used PBMCs, collected after 12 months of ibrutinib treatment. The origin of the receptors is a human donor with chronic lymphocytic leukemia.

The rearrangement joins TRBV11-2 to TRBJ2-5, with a possible D match to TRBD2 (8 bases). CDR1 and CDR2 (germline): SGHAT, FQNNGV. The CDR3 consists of 14 residues. Trimming shortened V by 5 bases and J by 9 bases, and 19 bases separated the two germline ends. The chain's CDR3 is CASSLTGGGGPQYF. In nucleotides, the CDR3 is TGTGCCAGCAGCCTCACGGGAGGGGGCGGTCCCCAGTACTTC.

V usage is TRBV27 and J usage is TRBJ1-5, with D maybe TRBD1 (5 bases). Germline V gene sequence: CDR1 MNHEY, CDR2 SMNVEV (reference sequence). V was cut by 6 bases and J by 0 bases, with 9 bases left in between. The CDR3 is 14 residues long. The CDR3 sequence is CASRSGNSNQPQHF. The CDR3 DNA is TGTGCCAGCAGGTCAGGGAATAGCAATCAGCCCCAGCATTTT.

This clone showed up just a few times. This rearrangement joins TRBV7-8 to TRBJ1-1; D is undetermined. Trimming shortened V by 3 bases and J by 8 bases, and 7 bases separated the two germline ends. This CDR3 is built from 11 residues. Germline-derived CDR1 and CDR2 are SGHVS and FQNEAQ. CDR3 region: CASSFRDEAFF. The CDR3 nucleotides are TGTGCCAGCAGCTTCCGTGACGAAGCTTTCTTT.

This clone was picked up a small number of times. The chain carries TRBV2 and TRBJ1-2; D remains ambiguous. The V end lost 8 bases, the J end lost 2 bases, and 21 bases lay between the germline ends. Germline V gene lookup returns CDR1 SNHLY and CDR2 FYNNEI. There are 16 residues in the CDR3. The CDR3 is CASPPGGGLGNYGYTF. CDR3 nucleotide sequence: TGTGCCAGCCCCCCGGGCGGTGGTCTTGGGAACTATGGCTACACCTTC.

The table lists this clone with a few counts. The J gene is TRBJ2-7, the V gene TRBV2; D gene unclear. The CDR3 covers 12 residues. Germline V gene data show CDR1 as SNHLY and CDR2 as FYNNEI. V was trimmed by 5 bases and J by 4 bases, leaving 9 bases between them. In DNA, the CDR3 is TGTGCCAGCAGTCCACTGGGATACGAGCAGTACTTC. This encodes CASSPLGYEQYF.

The chain carries TRBV5-1 and TRBJ2-4; tentatively, D is TRBD2 (5 bases). The CDR3 loop spans 15 amino acids. Germline CDR1 is SGHRS and CDR2 is YFSETQ. V was shortened by 4 bases and J by 1 base, with 12 bases between the two germline ends. The CDR3 DNA reads TGCGCCAGCAGCCCGGGGTCGGTGGCCAAAAACATTCAGTACTTC. It codes for CASSPGSVAKNIQYF.

V is TRBV7-2 and J is TRBJ2-3; 9 bases agree with TRBD2. The CDR3 length is 17 residues. Trimming removed 3 bases from V and 7 bases from J; junction bases left unmatched: 14. Germline CDR1 SGHTA, CDR2 FQGNSA. As DNA, the CDR3 is TGTGCCAGCAGCTTCGCATCACAAACCGGGACTAGCCATACGCAGTATTTT. Translated, it gives CASSFASQTGTSHTQYF.

This clone was detected once. The chain joins TRBV6-5 to TRBJ2-7, with D hard to call. CDR3 length equals 13 residues. CDR1 MNHEY and CDR2 SVGAGI come from the germline V gene. Trimming left V 0 bases short and J 8 bases short, with 11 bases between. The CDR3 loop is CASSYSRQQKQYF. The DNA for the CDR3 is TGTGCCAGCAGTTACTCTAGGCAGCAGAAGCAGTACTTC.

This rearrangement joins TRBV7-3 to TRBJ2-3; 8 nucleotides match TRBD2. The V gene end was trimmed by 4 bases and the J gene end by 6 bases; junction bases not matched to a gene: 12. The CDR3 is 16 amino acids. The germline V gene encodes CDR1 SGHTA and CDR2 FQGTGA. CDR3: CASSWAQAGAGDTQYF. Here the CDR3 DNA reads TGTGCCAGCAGCTGGGCACAAGCGGGAGCAGGGGATACGCAGTATTTT.

This sequence joins TRBV7-9 and TRBJ2-7, with 8 bases lining up with TRBD1. The germline gives CDR1 SEHNR, CDR2 FQNEAQ (reference sequence). The CDR3 spans 15 residues. Trimming removed 4 bases from V and 3 bases from J; junction bases left unmatched: 8. Written as DNA, the CDR3 is TGTGCCAGCAGCTCCGACAGGGGCTCAAACTACGAGCAGTACTTC. Translation: CASSSDRGSNYEQYF.

The chain couples TRBV4-2 to TRBJ1-4, with TRBD1 as a possible D gene (6 bases). V dropped 0 bases and J dropped 4 bases, with 15 bases sitting between them. The CDR3 covers 17 residues. CDR1 LGHNA and CDR2 YNFKEQ come from the germline V gene. For the CDR3, the DNA is TGTGCCAGCAGCCAAGAAGGCTATGGACAGTTTAATGAAAAACTGTTTTTT. Translation: CASSQEGYGQFNEKLFF.

The chain uses TRBV5-6 and TRBJ1-3; D may be TRBD1 (6 bases). Between the trimmed V and J ends, which lost 0 bases and 0 bases, there was a span of 13 bases. Germline CDR1 is SGHDT and CDR2 is YYEEEE. This CDR3 is built from 17 residues. The CDR3 DNA sequence: TGTGCCAGCAGCTTGGTGGGGATACAGGGCTCTGGAAACACCATATATTTT. This gives the protein CASSLVGIQGSGNTIYF.

This chain connects TRBV6-9 to TRBJ2-7; TRBD2 matches 11 bases. This CDR3 contains 14 residues. Germline CDR1 and CDR2: MNHGY and SVAAGI. Germline trimming cut 3 bases from V and 5 bases from J; bases unmatched to any gene: 3. CDR3: CASSYLTSGDEQYF. As DNA, the CDR3 is TGTGCCAGCAGTTACTTGACTAGCGGGGACGAGCAGTACTTC.

V gene TRBV6-1 combines with J gene TRBJ2-1, with 7 bases that match TRBD1. The trim removed 4 bases at V and 5 bases at J, leaving 5 bases unmatched. CDR1 is MNHNS, CDR2 SASEGT, per germline. There are 14 residues in the CDR3. The chain's CDR3 is CASSGDSANNEQFF. The CDR3 nucleotides are TGTGCCAGCAGTGGGGACAGCGCCAACAATGAGCAGTTCTTC.

The chain joins TRBV5-1 to TRBJ1-1; TRBD1 agrees at 8 bases. After removal of 0 bases from V and 3 bases from J, the junction contained 10 bases not matched to a gene. The germline V gene has CDR1 SGHRS and CDR2 YFSETQ. The CDR3 is 17 residues long. The CDR3 DNA sequence: TGCGCCAGCAGCTTGGGCCAGGGGGCAAATTCGGACACTGAAGCTTTCTTT. Its translation: CASSLGQGANSDTEAFF.

The chain is built from TRBV18 and TRBJ2-5, with 7 bases aligning to TRBD1. Germline-derived CDR1 and CDR2 are KGHSH and LQKENI. This CDR3 comprises 18 residues. V lost 2 bases, J lost 2 bases, and 14 bases stayed unmatched. CDR3 loop: CASSPSQGDPYRQETQYF. CDR3 nucleotide sequence: TGTGCCAGCTCACCATCCCAGGGGGACCCGTATAGACAAGAGACCCAGTACTTC.

This chain connects TRBV15 to TRBJ2-1; D is perhaps TRBD2 (6 bases). The CDR3 sequence is 12 residues long. V was clipped by 4 bases and J by 10 bases, with 11 bases between them. Germline assignment: CDR1 LNHNV and CDR2 YYDKDF (reference sequence). The CDR3 loop reads CATSTFLAEQFF. The CDR3 DNA is TGTGCCACCAGCACCTTTCTAGCGGAGCAGTTCTTC.

V is TRBV10-3 and J is TRBJ1-4; the D gene is possibly TRBD1 (6 bases). With 0 bases removed from V and 4 bases from J, the gap between germline ends came to 9 bases. Looked up from germline, CDR1 is ENHRY and CDR2 is SYGVKD. CDR3 length: 15 residues. The CDR3 region has the DNA TGTGCCATCAGTGAGTCGGGACATTTTAATGAAAAACTGTTTTTT. This encodes CAISESGHFNEKLFF.

V usage is TRBV5-1 and J usage is TRBJ2-2; tentative D call: TRBD2 (5 bases). The CDR3 is made up of 15 amino acids. Germline V gene sequence: CDR1 SGHRS, CDR2 YFSETQ. V lost 0 bases and J 1 base, leaving 7 bases between the germline ends. Here the CDR3 DNA reads TGCGCCAGCAGCTTGGGAGGGCTGAACACCGGGGAGCTGTTTTTT. It codes for CASSLGGLNTGELFF. The variable domain in full, with the rest retrieved from reference TRBV5-1 and TRBJ2-2, is KAGVTQTPRYLIKTRGQQVTLSCSPISGHRSVSWYQQTPGQGLQFLFEYFSETQRNKGNFPGRFSGRQFSNSRSEMNVSTLELGDSALYLCASSLGGLNTGELFFGEGSRLTVL.

V is TRBV28 and J is TRBJ2-7; a weak D match, TRBD1 (6 bases). The CDR3 totals 12 residues. Germline CDR1 reads MDHEN; CDR2 reads SYDVKM. The V end lost 5 bases, the J end lost 9 bases, and 14 bases lay between the germline ends. CDR3 nucleotides: TGTGCCAGCAGTACAGGACAGAACGGGCAGTACTTC. Its translation is CASSTGQNGQYF.

The chain links TRBV4-2 to TRBJ2-7; D is perhaps TRBD2 (6 bases). V gave up 0 bases and J gave up 3 bases, with 15 bases separating them. The germline gives CDR1 LGHNA, CDR2 YNFKEQ. This CDR3 contains 16 residues. The CDR3 DNA follows: TGTGCCAGCAGCCAAGAAGGGACTGGCAGCGTCTACGAGCAGTACTTC. Translation gives CASSQEGTGSVYEQYF.

V gene TRBV27 combines with J gene TRBJ2-2; TRBD2 is a possible D gene (5 bases). Trimming removed 2 bases from V and 2 bases from J, with 12 bases in between. Germline values: CDR1 MNHEY, CDR2 SMNVEV (reference sequence). The CDR3 extends over 16 amino acids. CDR3 residues: CASSLAGNRNTGELFF. The CDR3 nucleotides read TGTGCCAGCAGTTTAGCCGGGAACCGAAACACCGGGGAGCTGTTTTTT.

V and J are TRBV9 and TRBJ2-2, with 13 bases lining up with TRBD2. The CDR3 spans 16 residues. CDR1 is SGDLS and CDR2 is YYNGEE in the germline V gene. V lost 4 bases, J lost 7 bases, and 7 bases stayed unmatched. The CDR3 DNA sequence: TGTGCCAGCAGCCCAACTAGCGGGGGGGCTGGCGGGGAGCTGTTTTTT. It translates to CASSPTSGGAGGELFF. The full variable domain, with the rest looked up from reference TRBV9 and TRBJ2-2, is DSGVTQTPKHLITATGQRVTLRCSPRSGDLSVYWYQQSLDQGLQFLIQYYNGEERAKGNILERFSAQQFPDLHSELNLSSLELGDSALYFCASSPTSGGAGGELFFGEGSRLTVL.

This clone was seen once. This chain uses TRBV14 with TRBJ1-2; D uncertain. The CDR3 sequence is 17 residues long. Germline V gives CDR1 SGHDN, CDR2 FVKESK. Trimming cost V 6 bases and J 1 base, with 21 bases left between them. DNA for the CDR3: TGTGCCAGCAGTCCTACCTTAACCGGTGGGTATAACTATGGCTACACCTTC. It codes for CASSPTLTGGYNYGYTF.

The chain links TRBV6-5 to TRBJ1-2; 7 nucleotides align to TRBD1. V dropped 6 bases and J dropped 2; count of bases not matched to a gene: 6. Germline V gene sequence: CDR1 MNHEY, CDR2 SVGAGI. The CDR3 consists of 14 residues. CDR3 residues: CASSRDSLNYGYTF. The CDR3 DNA is TGTGCCAGCAGCCGGGACAGTTTGAACTATGGCTACACCTTC.

About this clone: This sample includes further DNA sequences coding for the same CDR3. The chain has TRBV30 and TRBJ2-7, with a tentative D call TRBD2 (5 bases). Germline V gene data show CDR1 as GTSNPN and CDR2 as SVGIG (reference sequence). The CDR3 is 13 residues long. The V gene lost 0 bases and the J gene lost 0 bases, with 6 bases spanning the gap. In DNA, the CDR3 is TGTGCCTGGAGTGTAGGGAGCTCCTACGAGCAGTACTTC. It specifies CAWSVGSSYEQYF. Complete variable domain (other parts from reference TRBV30 and TRBJ2-7): SQTIHQWPATLVQPVGSPLSLECTVEGTSNPNLYWYRQAAGRGLQLLFYSVGIGQISSEVPQNLSASRPQDRQFILSSKKLLLSDSGFYLCAWSVGSSYEQYFGPGTRLTVT.

V and J are TRBV19 and TRBJ1-2, with TRBD1 as a possible D gene (5 bases). The CDR3 has 13 residues. Looked up from germline, CDR1 is LNHDA and CDR2 is SQIVND (reference sequence). V lost 6 bases, J lost 1 base, and 9 bases lay in between. The CDR3 DNA reads TGTGCCAGTAGGCTACAGGATAACTATGGCTACACCTTC. It translates to CASRLQDNYGYTF.

The CDR3: CASSPPEDTEAFF. The CDR3 DNA follows: TGTGCCAGCAGCCCACCCGAAGACACTGAAGCTTTCTTT. The rearrangement joins TRBV5-6 to TRBJ1-1; D is unresolved. Germline CDR1 is SGHDT and CDR2 is YYEEEE. The CDR3 totals 13 residues. The V and J ends lost 4 bases and 3 bases respectively, with 10 bases between them.

This chain joins TRBV6-5 and TRBJ2-7; D may correspond to TRBD1 or TRBD2 (5 bases each). V lost 4 bases to trimming and J lost 2 bases, with 12 bases between them. The CDR3 totals 14 residues. CDR1 is MNHEY and CDR2 is SVGAGI in the germline V gene. The CDR3 nucleotides read TGTGCCAGCAGTTTCGGGACGGAGGCCTACGAGCAGTACTTC. Its protein product is CASSFGTEAYEQYF.

The J gene is TRBJ1-5, the V gene TRBV28; 8 bases align to TRBD1. The ends lost 6 bases at V and 1 base at J; junction bases unmatched: 2. Germline values: CDR1 MDHEN, CDR2 SYDVKM. The CDR3 totals 14 residues. The DNA of the CDR3 is TGTGCCAGCAGACAGGGGGTAAGCAATCAGCCCCAGCATTTT. It encodes CASRQGVSNQPQHF.